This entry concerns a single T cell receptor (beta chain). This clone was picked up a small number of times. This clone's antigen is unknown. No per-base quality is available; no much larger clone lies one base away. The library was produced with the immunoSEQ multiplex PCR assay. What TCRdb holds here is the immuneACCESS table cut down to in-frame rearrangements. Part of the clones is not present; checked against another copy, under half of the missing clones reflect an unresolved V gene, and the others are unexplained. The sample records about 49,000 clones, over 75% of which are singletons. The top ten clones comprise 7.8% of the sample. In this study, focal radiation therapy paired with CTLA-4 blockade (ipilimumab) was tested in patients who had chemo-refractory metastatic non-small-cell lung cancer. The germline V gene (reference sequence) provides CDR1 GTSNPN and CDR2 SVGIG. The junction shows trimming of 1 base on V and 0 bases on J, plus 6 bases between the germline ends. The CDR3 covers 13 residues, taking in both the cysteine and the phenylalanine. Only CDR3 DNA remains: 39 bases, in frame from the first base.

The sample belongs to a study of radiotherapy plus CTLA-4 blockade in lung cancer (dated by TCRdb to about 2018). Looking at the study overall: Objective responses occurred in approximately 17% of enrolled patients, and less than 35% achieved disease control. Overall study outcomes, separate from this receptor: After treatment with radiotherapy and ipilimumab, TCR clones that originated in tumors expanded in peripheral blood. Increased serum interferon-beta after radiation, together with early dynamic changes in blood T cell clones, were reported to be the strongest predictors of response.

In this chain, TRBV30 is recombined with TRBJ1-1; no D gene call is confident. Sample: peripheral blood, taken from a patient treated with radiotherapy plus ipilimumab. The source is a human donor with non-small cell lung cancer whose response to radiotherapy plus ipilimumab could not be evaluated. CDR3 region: CAWSGDMNTEAFF. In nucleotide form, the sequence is TGTGCCTGGAGTGGAGATATGAACACTGAAGCTTTCTTT.